This is a list of T cell receptor beta chains from one sample in a study of beta chain features in type 1 diabetes. Clones were sequenced by immunoSEQ multiplex PCR, and TCRdb holds only the in-frame ones, with some missing. The sample lists 300,000 to 400,000 clones, approximately 10% occurring once. Sequenced input: naive CD4+ T cells from blood. The source is a woman aged 30 to 39 in good health. Each CDR3 is given with its conserved first and last residue. A D gene is named only where the DNA matches it firmly. Clone size is not always given. Where it is, it says once, few, many or a class for expanded clones.

few,-,TRBV2,TRBJ1-1,TGTGCCAGCATCATTGCGGGAGGCACTGAAGCTTTCTTT,CASIIAGGTEAFF
few,TRBD1,TRBV28,TRBJ1-2,TGTGCCAGCAGTTTAGAGGACAGGGGGCGTTTTGGCTACACCTTC,CASSLEDRGRFGYTF
-,TRBD1,TRBV27,TRBJ2-7,TGTGCCAGCAGTAAAGACAGGGGCTACGAGCAGTACTTC,CASSKDRGYEQYF
-,TRBD1,TRBV2,TRBJ1-5,TGTGCCAGCGGACAGGGAAACTTACAGCCCCAGCATTTT,CASGQGNLQPQHF
-,TRBD2,TRBV29-1,TRBJ2-1,TGCAGCGTTGTTTCAGCTAGCGGGAAAAATGAGCAGTTCTTC,CSVVSASGKNEQFF
-,-,TRBV10-3,TRBJ2-5,TGTGCCATCAGTGAGTCAGAAAGTAGGACCCAGTACTTC,CAISESESRTQYF
-,TRBD2,TRBV9,TRBJ2-5,TGTGCCAGCAGCGTAGGAGGACTAGCGGGAGGGGGATTTGAGACCCAGTACTTC,CASSVGGLAGGGFETQYF
-,TRBD1,TRBV6-1,TRBJ1-5,TGTGCCAGCAGTGTACAAGGACAGGGATTTTATAGCAATCAGCCCCAGCATTTT,CASSVQGQGFYSNQPQHF
few,TRBD2,TRBV6-6,TRBJ2-7,TGTGCCAGCAGTTACTCGATGACGGGAGGTTCCTACGAGCAGTACTTC,CASSYSMTGGSYEQYF
few,TRBD2,TRBV4-1,TRBJ2-1,TGCGCCAGCAGCCAAGGGCCAGCGGGAGCTCAAGGTGAGCAGTTCTTC,CASSQGPAGAQGEQFF
few,TRBD2,TRBV7-6,TRBJ2-7,TGTGCCAGCAGCCCGGGACTAAACACCTACGAGCAGTACTTC,CASSPGLNTYEQYF
few,TRBD1,TRBV30,TRBJ1-5,TGTGCCTTCCGACAGGGGGTTGGGGGCAATCAGCCCCAGCATTTT,CAFRQGVGGNQPQHF
-,TRBD2,TRBV5-1,TRBJ2-1,TGCGCCAGCAGCTTGGCTAGCGGGAGCAATGAGCAGTTCTTC,CASSLASGSNEQFF
-,-,TRBV19,TRBJ2-5,TGTGCCAGTAGTATCAGTGGGCCAGCAGAGACCCAGTACTTC,CASSISGPAETQYF
few,TRBD2,TRBV11-3,TRBJ2-1,TGTGCCAGCAGCACGGGACTAGCGGGAGGCTGGAATGAGCAGTTCTTC,CASSTGLAGGWNEQFF
few,-,TRBV28,TRBJ2-7,TGTGCCAGCAGTGCACTAGTCCCCGAGCAGTACTTC,CASSALVPEQYF
-,-,TRBV5-1,TRBJ1-4,TGCGCCAGCAGCTTGGATGGGGGGACTAATGAAAAACTGTTTTTT,CASSLDGGTNEKLFF
-,TRBD2,TRBV7-3,TRBJ2-3,TGTGCCAGCAGTCCGGGACTAGCCAGGGGGACAGATACGCAGTATTTT,CASSPGLARGTDTQYF
-,-,TRBV18,TRBJ2-1,TGTGCCAGCTCACCACAAAGCGTAGTAAGTGGGAGCAATGAGCAGTTCTTC,CASSPQSVVSGSNEQFF
-,TRBD1,TRBV7-9,TRBJ1-1,TGTGCCAGCAGCTCAGGGGGCACTGAAGCTTTCTTT,CASSSGGTEAFF
few,-,TRBV25-1,TRBJ2-5,TGTGCCAGCAGTGAAGCAGGGTACCAAGAGACCCAGTACTTC,CASSEAGYQETQYF
-,-,TRBV7-3,TRBJ2-3,TGTGCCAGCAGCCAGACAGGTCCTCTCGATACGCAGTATTTT,CASSQTGPLDTQYF
-,-,TRBV7-9,TRBJ2-2,TGTGCCAGCAGCTTCAAGCGGAGAAACACCGGGGAGCTGTTTTTT,CASSFKRRNTGELFF